The text below deals with one T cell receptor beta chain. The antigen is undetermined. The sample originates from a study of blood T cells in healthy people across ages. General study results and limits: The diversity estimates, figures obtained from one million T cells, were considered underestimates. Diversity of TCR beta correlated strongly with naive T cell percentage. Per million T cells, TCR beta diversity dropped roughly linearly as age increased.

Alongside a J-beta primer mix, a sample-barcoded 5' primer served in a second PCR lasting about 7 to 12 cycles. At least 3 million CDR3-containing paired-end reads were obtained per sample. TCRdb reprocessed the 5' RACE reads with MiXCR, giving one entry per CDR3 protein. The sample includes more than 800,000 distinct CDR3 sequences, under 30% of them seen just once. The sample consisted of blood. The receptor was isolated from a woman of 80 years or more in good health.

The CDR3 sequence is CASSQVPGGIEKLFF. CDR3 in DNA: TGCGCCAGCAGCCAAGTGCCAGGGGGCATTGAAAAACTGTTTTTT. This chain connects TRBV4-3 to TRBJ1-4, with 8 nucleotides matching TRBD1. Trimming took 1 base from V and 7 from J; bases not matched to a gene: 5. The CDR3 runs 15 residues. CDR1 LGHNA and CDR2 YSLEER come from the germline V gene.